This is a list of T cell receptor beta chains from one sample in a study of blood T cells in healthy people across ages. MiXCR, applied by TCRdb to the 5' RACE reads, yields one record per CDR3 protein. The repertoire holds some 760,000 distinct CDR3 sequences, 20% to 30% seen once, with more than 7.5% in the top ten. These same data were also listed under a study on T cells of mothers and their children.

Sequenced sample: blood. These receptors originate from a boy between 10 and 17 years old in good health. The CDR3 runs from the conserved cysteine through the conserved F or W. The order of the fields is V gene, clone size, D gene, J gene, CDR3 length, CDR3 DNA, CDR3 protein. The D gene is left open where the match is weak. Some rows mark clone size as missing; the rest say once, few, many or name a class of expanded clone.

TRBV6-1	-	-	TRBJ2-7	19	TGTGCCAGCAGTGAGGCTCGGACAGGTGTCGAGGGACTAGCCTACGAGCAGTACTTC	CASSEARTGVEGLAYEQYF
TRBV29-1	-	-	TRBJ2-1	16	TGCAGCGTTGAAGGCGGTGAGTTACTTGGCTACAATGAGCAGTTCTTC	CSVEGGELLGYNEQFF
TRBV7-9	-	-	TRBJ2-7	15	TGTGCCAGCAGCCAGCCTGGAGGGCCCCCCTACGAGCAGTACTTC	CASSQPGGPPYEQYF
TRBV7-9	-	-	TRBJ2-5	14	TGTGCCAGCAGCTCGAGCCTAGATATGGAGACCCAGTACTTC	CASSSSLDMETQYF
TRBV18	few	-	TRBJ2-6	14	TGTGCCAGCTCCCGGACAGTCGGGGCCAACGTCCTGACTTTC	CASSRTVGANVLTF
TRBV7-3	-	-	TRBJ2-1	17	TGTGCCAGCAGCCCTACCACGAGGATGGCGGGAAGAAATGAGCAGTTCTTC	CASSPTTRMAGRNEQFF
TRBV20-1	few	TRBD2	TRBJ2-7	14	TGCAGTGCTAGTACGACTAGCGCTTCCTACGAGCAGTACTTC	CSASTTSASYEQYF
TRBV5-1	-	-	TRBJ2-3	14	TGCGCCAGCAGCTTGAGGCAACTCGCAGATACGCAGTATTTT	CASSLRQLADTQYF
TRBV7-9	many	-	TRBJ2-7	13	TGTGCCAGCAGCTGGTCGGGCCCCCAGGAGCAGTACTTC	CASSWSGPQEQYF
TRBV7-2	-	-	TRBJ1-2	14	TGTGCCAGCAGCTTATTGGGGGGAAGTTATGGCTACACCTTC	CASSLLGGSYGYTF
TRBV20-1	-	-	TRBJ2-7	14	TGCAGTGCTCTTTTCGTCGACAGCTACTACGAGCAGTACTTC	CSALFVDSYYEQYF
TRBV7-9	-	-	TRBJ2-1	16	TGTGCCAGCAGCTTGATGTCCGCGGGACGGGGCAATGAGCAGTTCTTC	CASSLMSAGRGNEQFF
TRBV20-1	-	-	TRBJ1-1	13	TGCAGTGCTAATCTAGATCCTGCGGCTGAAGCTTTCTTT	CSANLDPAAEAFF
TRBV7-9	many	-	TRBJ2-5	13	TGTGCCAGCAGCTCACCACCTCAAGAGACCCAGTACTTC	CASSSPPQETQYF
TRBV4-3	-	TRBD1	TRBJ1-4	13	TGCGCCAGCAGCCGACAGGGAAAAGTAAAACTGTTTTTT	CASSRQGKVKLFF
TRBV6-6	few	-	TRBJ1-2	13	TGTGCCAGCAGCCACCTCCAGGGGCTTGGCTACACCTTC	CASSHLQGLGYTF
TRBV12-3/TRBV12-4	-	-	TRBJ2-4	15	TGTGCCAGCACCGCGACAGCGAGGGCCAAAAACATTCAGTACTTC	CASTATARAKNIQYF
TRBV29-1	few	-	TRBJ1-1	13	TGCAGCCCCCGGGTGTTTTCGAACACTGAAGCTTTCTTT	CSPRVFSNTEAFF
TRBV7-2	few	-	TRBJ1-4	13	TGTGGCAGCAGCACGGACCTGGGGGAAAAACTGTTTTTT	CGSSTDLGEKLFF
TRBV28	-	-	TRBJ2-3	15	TGTGCCAGCAGTTTATACGGGACTAGCACAGATACGCAGTATTTT	CASSLYGTSTDTQYF
TRBV9	few	-	TRBJ2-5	15	TGTGCCAGCAGCGTAGCAGGCACTCGCGGCAATGAGCGGTTCTTC	CASSVAGTRGNERFF
TRBV20-1	-	-	TRBJ1-4	11	TGCACTTCACTGTATAATGAAAAACTGCTTTTT	CTSLYNEKLLF
TRBV4-1	-	-	TRBJ2-7	17	TGCGCCAGCAGCCAAGTCCCATCGGTTCTAGCCTCCTACGAGCAGTACTTC	CASSQVPSVLASYEQYF
TRBV9	-	-	TRBJ2-7	14	TGTGCCAGCAGCACTTTCGGGAGACCCAACGAGCAGTACTTC	CASSTFGRPNEQYF
TRBV6-4	-	-	TRBJ2-1	11	TGTGCCAGCAGTGACTCGTTCGAGCAGTTCTTC	CASSDSFEQFF
TRBV6-1	few	-	TRBJ2-7	14	TGCGCCAGCATCTCCGTTTATCAGGGCTACGAGCAGTACTTC	CASISVYQGYEQYF
TRBV12-3/TRBV12-4	-	-	TRBJ1-6	14	TGTGCCAGCAGTTTTACGGGAATGGATTCACCCCTCCACTTT	CASSFTGMDSPLHF
TRBV4-2	-	-	TRBJ1-4	16	TGTGCCAGCAGCCAAGATATGTACAGGATTAATGAAAAACTGTTTTTT	CASSQDMYRINEKLFF
TRBV20-1	few	TRBD2	TRBJ2-7	14	TGCAGTGCTAGAGATCGGGGGGGAACCTACGAGCAGTACTTC	CSARDRGGTYEQYF
TRBV20-1	-	-	TRBJ1-1	14	TGCAGTGCTAACCAGGGTTTGGGGCTCCCTGAAGCTTTCTTT	CSANQGLGLPEAFF
TRBV6-5	few	-	TRBJ2-7	12	TGTGCCAGCAGTCGGGGCCCTTCCGAGCAGTACTTC	CASSRGPSEQYF
TRBV21-1	-	-	TRBJ2-1	17	TGTGCCAGCAGCAGTGAGGCGGACAGGAGATCCTACAATGAGCAGTTCTTC	CASSSEADRRSYNEQFF
TRBV20-1	-	-	TRBJ1-4	12	TGCAGTGCGACGGACTTGGGGGAAAAACTGTTTTTT	CSATDLGEKLFF